Listed below are T cell receptor beta chains from one sample, sequenced in a study of blood T cell repertoires in COVID-19. This table comes from immunoSEQ multiplex PCR, and its TCRdb copy is limited to in-frame clones, with some not included. The sample yields under 400,000 clones, 85% to 90% seen once. Sequences were obtained from PBMCs or T cells enriched from blood (not recorded which). These receptors were obtained from a woman aged 25-40 years who had been exposed to COVID-19. CDR3s include the opening cysteine and the closing phenylalanine or tryptophan. The order of the fields is V gene, D gene, clone size, J gene, CDR3 DNA, CDR3 protein. The D gene is left open where the match is weak. Clone size is stated in some rows and not others, as once, few, many or a class when expanded.

v_call: TRBV11-2
d_call: NA
clone_size: NA
j_call: TRBJ1-6
cdr3_nt: TGTGCCAGCAGCTTAGATCGGGGAACACCCTATAATTCACCCCTCCACTTT
cdr3_aa: CASSLDRGTPYNSPLHF

v_call: TRBV7-9
d_call: NA
clone_size: NA
j_call: TRBJ1-4
cdr3_nt: TGTGCCAGCAGCGCCCGACCGGGTACGGGTGAAAAACTGTTTTTT
cdr3_aa: CASSARPGTGEKLFF

v_call: TRBV2
d_call: NA
clone_size: NA
j_call: TRBJ2-7
cdr3_nt: TGTGCCAGCCAGGAAGAGGGCAGGCCCGAGCAGTACTTC
cdr3_aa: CASQEEGRPEQYF

v_call: TRBV5-1
d_call: TRBD1
clone_size: NA
j_call: TRBJ1-1
cdr3_nt: TGCGCCAGCAGCTTAAGGGCGGGACAGGGGATTTTGAACACTGAAGCTTTCTTT
cdr3_aa: CASSLRAGQGILNTEAFF

v_call: TRBV9
d_call: TRBD1
clone_size: NA
j_call: TRBJ2-7
cdr3_nt: TGTGCCAGCAGCGTAGATCCGACAGGGGGCAGCGAGCAGTACTTC
cdr3_aa: CASSVDPTGGSEQYF

v_call: TRBV15
d_call: NA
clone_size: NA
j_call: TRBJ2-3
cdr3_nt: TGTGCCACCAGCAGAGAGTACACAGATACGCAGTATTTT
cdr3_aa: CATSREYTDTQYF

v_call: TRBV28
d_call: TRBD1
clone_size: NA
j_call: TRBJ1-5
cdr3_nt: TGTGCCAGCAGTCCGGGACAGGGAAAGCAGCCCCAGCATTTT
cdr3_aa: CASSPGQGKQPQHF

v_call: TRBV7-8
d_call: TRBD1
clone_size: NA
j_call: TRBJ2-3
cdr3_nt: TGTGCCAGCAGCTCCCCGGGACAGAAGGAGCCAGATACGCAGTATTTT
cdr3_aa: CASSSPGQKEPDTQYF

v_call: TRBV7-3
d_call: TRBD1
clone_size: NA
j_call: TRBJ1-2
cdr3_nt: TGTGCCAGCAGCCCAATGGACAGGGTAGGTTGTGGCTACACCTTC
cdr3_aa: CASSPMDRVGCGYTF

v_call: TRBV4-1
d_call: NA
clone_size: NA
j_call: TRBJ1-1
cdr3_nt: TGCGCCAGCAGCCAAGATTCAGGGTGGACTGAAGCTTTCTTT
cdr3_aa: CASSQDSGWTEAFF

v_call: TRBV27
d_call: NA
clone_size: once
j_call: TRBJ1-6
cdr3_nt: TGTGCCAGCAGTCCCTCGGGGGAACGCTCACCCCTCCACTTT
cdr3_aa: CASSPSGERSPLHF

v_call: TRBV29-1
d_call: NA
clone_size: NA
j_call: TRBJ1-1
cdr3_nt: TGCAGCGTTGACAGGCTTTTGAACACTGAAGCTTTCTTT
cdr3_aa: CSVDRLLNTEAFF

v_call: TRBV6-5
d_call: NA
clone_size: NA
j_call: TRBJ1-6
cdr3_nt: TGTGCCAGCAGGGGATTAGGGCGGGGGAATTCACCCCTCCACTTT
cdr3_aa: CASRGLGRGNSPLHF

v_call: TRBV6-5
d_call: TRBD2
clone_size: NA
j_call: TRBJ2-4
cdr3_nt: TGTGCCAGCAGTTTCAGCGGGGTAGCCAAAAACATTCAGTACTTC
cdr3_aa: CASSFSGVAKNIQYF

v_call: TRBV10-2
d_call: NA
clone_size: NA
j_call: TRBJ2-7
cdr3_nt: TGCGCCAGCAGTGATGGCCCCGGGGAGCAGTACTTC
cdr3_aa: CASSDGPGEQYF

v_call: TRBV10-1
d_call: TRBD1
clone_size: NA
j_call: TRBJ2-7
cdr3_nt: TGCGCCAGCAGCGGGGACAGGGCCTACGAGCAGTACTTC
cdr3_aa: CASSGDRAYEQYF

v_call: TRBV5-1
d_call: TRBD2
clone_size: NA
j_call: TRBJ2-1
cdr3_nt: TGCGCCAGCAGCATGGGACTAGCCGGCGATGAGCAGTTCTTC
cdr3_aa: CASSMGLAGDEQFF

v_call: TRBV11-2
d_call: NA
clone_size: once
j_call: TRBJ2-1
cdr3_nt: TGTGCCAGCAGCTTGGCGGCGCCGGGGAATGAGCAGTTCTTC
cdr3_aa: CASSLAAPGNEQFF

v_call: TRBV5-6
d_call: NA
clone_size: NA
j_call: TRBJ2-7
cdr3_nt: TGTGCCAGCAGCTTGACGGGAGAAGGGCCCTACGAGCAGTACTTC
cdr3_aa: CASSLTGEGPYEQYF

v_call: TRBV28
d_call: NA
clone_size: NA
j_call: TRBJ1-1
cdr3_nt: TGTGCCAGCAGTTGGGGCTGGGACACTGAAGCTTTCTTT
cdr3_aa: CASSWGWDTEAFF

v_call: TRBV28
d_call: NA
clone_size: NA
j_call: TRBJ1-6
cdr3_nt: TGTGCCAGCAGTTTAGTGAAGAGAATCAATAATTCACCCCTCCACTTT
cdr3_aa: CASSLVKRINNSPLHF

v_call: TRBV9
d_call: NA
clone_size: NA
j_call: TRBJ1-5
cdr3_nt: TGTGCCAGCAGCGAGGGGGTGGGGAATCAGCCCCAGCATTTT
cdr3_aa: CASSEGVGNQPQHF

v_call: TRBV28
d_call: TRBD1
clone_size: NA
j_call: TRBJ1-5
cdr3_nt: TGTGCCAGCGCTACGACTGGGACAGGGCTCGGTCAGCCCCAGCATTTT
cdr3_aa: CASATTGTGLGQPQHF

v_call: TRBV2
d_call: TRBD2
clone_size: NA
j_call: TRBJ2-5
cdr3_nt: TGTGCCAGCAGAGGACTAGCGGGAGGGGGTCTTAAAGAGACCCAGTACTTC
cdr3_aa: CASRGLAGGGLKETQYF

v_call: TRBV29-1
d_call: TRBD1
clone_size: NA
j_call: TRBJ1-1
cdr3_nt: TGCAGCGTTGAATGGAGGGGGCGAGGTAGGACTGAAGCTTTCTTT
cdr3_aa: CSVEWRGRGRTEAFF

v_call: TRBV7-8
d_call: NA
clone_size: NA
j_call: TRBJ2-3
cdr3_nt: TGTGCCAGCAGCGGTGGAGGATCGAATACGCAGTATTTT
cdr3_aa: CASSGGGSNTQYF

v_call: TRBV7-9
d_call: TRBD1
clone_size: NA
j_call: TRBJ2-3
cdr3_nt: TGTGCCAGCAGGAAAGAGGGGGCTAGCACAGATACGCAGTATTTT
cdr3_aa: CASRKEGASTDTQYF

v_call: TRBV7-9
d_call: NA
clone_size: NA
j_call: TRBJ1-1
cdr3_nt: TGTGCCAGCAGTGCACAGGGAGGGTTGACTGAAGCTTTCTTT
cdr3_aa: CASSAQGGLTEAFF

v_call: TRBV10-2
d_call: TRBD1
clone_size: NA
j_call: TRBJ1-2
cdr3_nt: TGCGCCAGCGGAGCAGGGGGGTCCTATGGCTACACCTTC
cdr3_aa: CASGAGGSYGYTF

v_call: TRBV3-1/TRBV3-2
d_call: TRBD2
clone_size: NA
j_call: TRBJ2-7
cdr3_nt: TGTGCCAGCAGCCAAGCCCCACCAGCGGGAGCATACGAGCAGTACTTC
cdr3_aa: CASSQAPPAGAYEQYF

v_call: TRBV7-8
d_call: TRBD2
clone_size: once
j_call: TRBJ2-1
cdr3_nt: TGTGCCAGCAGCCCGGGGGCCGGGACTAGCGCTCACAATGAGCAGTTCTTC
cdr3_aa: CASSPGAGTSAHNEQFF

v_call: TRBV6-6
d_call: TRBD1
clone_size: NA
j_call: TRBJ1-2
cdr3_nt: TGTGCCAGCATTAACCCGGGACAGGGGGCCTATGGCTACACCTTC
cdr3_aa: CASINPGQGAYGYTF

v_call: TRBV16
d_call: NA
clone_size: NA
j_call: TRBJ1-1
cdr3_nt: TGTGCCAGCAGCCAGGACCGCTCAACAGGGACTGAAGCTTTCTTT
cdr3_aa: CASSQDRSTGTEAFF

v_call: TRBV7-8
d_call: NA
clone_size: NA
j_call: TRBJ1-3
cdr3_nt: TGTGCCAGCAGCTTACAGGGAGGCGGAAACACCATATATTTT
cdr3_aa: CASSLQGGGNTIYF

v_call: TRBV7-3
d_call: TRBD1
clone_size: NA
j_call: TRBJ1-2
cdr3_nt: TGTGCCAGCAGCTTAACGGTCAGGGGGCAGGCCTACACCTTC
cdr3_aa: CASSLTVRGQAYTF

v_call: TRBV19
d_call: NA
clone_size: NA
j_call: TRBJ1-2
cdr3_nt: TGTGCCAGTAGTAGACCGGGACAAGGATCTAACTATGGCTACACCTTC
cdr3_aa: CASSRPGQGSNYGYTF

v_call: TRBV9
d_call: NA
clone_size: NA
j_call: TRBJ2-1
cdr3_nt: TGTGCCAGCAGCGCACCGGGACTCGCGAACAATGAGCAGTTCTTC
cdr3_aa: CASSAPGLANNEQFF

v_call: TRBV2
d_call: NA
clone_size: few
j_call: TRBJ2-7
cdr3_nt: TGTGCCAGCAGTGAAGGTAGTCACGAGCAGTACTTC
cdr3_aa: CASSEGSHEQYF

v_call: TRBV11-3
d_call: TRBD1
clone_size: NA
j_call: TRBJ2-5
cdr3_nt: TGTGCCAGCAGCTTAGATGGGGGGACAGGTATCCAAGAGACCCAGTACTTC
cdr3_aa: CASSLDGGTGIQETQYF

v_call: TRBV10-3
d_call: NA
clone_size: NA
j_call: TRBJ2-3
cdr3_nt: TGTGCCATCAGTGAAACCGGGACTCAGTTCACTAGCACAGATACGCAGTATTTT
cdr3_aa: CAISETGTQFTSTDTQYF

v_call: TRBV11-2
d_call: TRBD1
clone_size: few
j_call: TRBJ1-6
cdr3_nt: TGTGCCAGCAGTCCCAGAACAGGGGCCGATTCACCCCTCCACTTT
cdr3_aa: CASSPRTGADSPLHF

v_call: TRBV10-3
d_call: TRBD1
clone_size: once
j_call: TRBJ2-2
cdr3_nt: TGTGCCATCAGTGGGACAGGTATTTACACCGGGGAGCTGTTTTTT
cdr3_aa: CAISGTGIYTGELFF

v_call: TRBV2
d_call: NA
clone_size: NA
j_call: TRBJ1-6
cdr3_nt: TGTGCCAGCAGTGATTTGACAGCCTCACCCCTCCACTTT
cdr3_aa: CASSDLTASPLHF

v_call: TRBV18
d_call: TRBD1
clone_size: once
j_call: TRBJ2-7
cdr3_nt: TGTGCCAGCTCACCCGGTGAGGGACAGGTCTACGAGCAGTACTTC
cdr3_aa: CASSPGEGQVYEQYF

v_call: TRBV2
d_call: TRBD1
clone_size: NA
j_call: TRBJ1-3
cdr3_nt: TGTGCCAGCAGTTACCTCGGACAGGCCGCTGGAAACACCATATATTTT
cdr3_aa: CASSYLGQAAGNTIYF

v_call: TRBV5-1
d_call: TRBD2
clone_size: NA
j_call: TRBJ2-1
cdr3_nt: TGCGCCAGCAGCTCGACTAGCCTCAATGAGCAGTTCTTC
cdr3_aa: CASSSTSLNEQFF

v_call: TRBV7-3
d_call: NA
clone_size: NA
j_call: TRBJ2-5
cdr3_nt: TGTGCCAGCAGCGGAGGGCCCCTGGGGTCCCAGTACTTC
cdr3_aa: CASSGGPLGSQYF

v_call: TRBV18
d_call: NA
clone_size: NA
j_call: TRBJ2-1
cdr3_nt: TGTGCCAGCTCACCACGACGGACTAAAGACAATGAGCAGTTCTTC
cdr3_aa: CASSPRRTKDNEQFF

v_call: TRBV19
d_call: NA
clone_size: NA
j_call: TRBJ2-3
cdr3_nt: TGTGCCACCGCAGGGTCTAGCACAGATACGCAGTATTTT
cdr3_aa: CATAGSSTDTQYF

v_call: TRBV9
d_call: NA
clone_size: NA
j_call: TRBJ1-6
cdr3_nt: TGTGCCAGCAGCGTAGGGGCCGACCGTTTACCCCTCCACTTT
cdr3_aa: CASSVGADRLPLHF